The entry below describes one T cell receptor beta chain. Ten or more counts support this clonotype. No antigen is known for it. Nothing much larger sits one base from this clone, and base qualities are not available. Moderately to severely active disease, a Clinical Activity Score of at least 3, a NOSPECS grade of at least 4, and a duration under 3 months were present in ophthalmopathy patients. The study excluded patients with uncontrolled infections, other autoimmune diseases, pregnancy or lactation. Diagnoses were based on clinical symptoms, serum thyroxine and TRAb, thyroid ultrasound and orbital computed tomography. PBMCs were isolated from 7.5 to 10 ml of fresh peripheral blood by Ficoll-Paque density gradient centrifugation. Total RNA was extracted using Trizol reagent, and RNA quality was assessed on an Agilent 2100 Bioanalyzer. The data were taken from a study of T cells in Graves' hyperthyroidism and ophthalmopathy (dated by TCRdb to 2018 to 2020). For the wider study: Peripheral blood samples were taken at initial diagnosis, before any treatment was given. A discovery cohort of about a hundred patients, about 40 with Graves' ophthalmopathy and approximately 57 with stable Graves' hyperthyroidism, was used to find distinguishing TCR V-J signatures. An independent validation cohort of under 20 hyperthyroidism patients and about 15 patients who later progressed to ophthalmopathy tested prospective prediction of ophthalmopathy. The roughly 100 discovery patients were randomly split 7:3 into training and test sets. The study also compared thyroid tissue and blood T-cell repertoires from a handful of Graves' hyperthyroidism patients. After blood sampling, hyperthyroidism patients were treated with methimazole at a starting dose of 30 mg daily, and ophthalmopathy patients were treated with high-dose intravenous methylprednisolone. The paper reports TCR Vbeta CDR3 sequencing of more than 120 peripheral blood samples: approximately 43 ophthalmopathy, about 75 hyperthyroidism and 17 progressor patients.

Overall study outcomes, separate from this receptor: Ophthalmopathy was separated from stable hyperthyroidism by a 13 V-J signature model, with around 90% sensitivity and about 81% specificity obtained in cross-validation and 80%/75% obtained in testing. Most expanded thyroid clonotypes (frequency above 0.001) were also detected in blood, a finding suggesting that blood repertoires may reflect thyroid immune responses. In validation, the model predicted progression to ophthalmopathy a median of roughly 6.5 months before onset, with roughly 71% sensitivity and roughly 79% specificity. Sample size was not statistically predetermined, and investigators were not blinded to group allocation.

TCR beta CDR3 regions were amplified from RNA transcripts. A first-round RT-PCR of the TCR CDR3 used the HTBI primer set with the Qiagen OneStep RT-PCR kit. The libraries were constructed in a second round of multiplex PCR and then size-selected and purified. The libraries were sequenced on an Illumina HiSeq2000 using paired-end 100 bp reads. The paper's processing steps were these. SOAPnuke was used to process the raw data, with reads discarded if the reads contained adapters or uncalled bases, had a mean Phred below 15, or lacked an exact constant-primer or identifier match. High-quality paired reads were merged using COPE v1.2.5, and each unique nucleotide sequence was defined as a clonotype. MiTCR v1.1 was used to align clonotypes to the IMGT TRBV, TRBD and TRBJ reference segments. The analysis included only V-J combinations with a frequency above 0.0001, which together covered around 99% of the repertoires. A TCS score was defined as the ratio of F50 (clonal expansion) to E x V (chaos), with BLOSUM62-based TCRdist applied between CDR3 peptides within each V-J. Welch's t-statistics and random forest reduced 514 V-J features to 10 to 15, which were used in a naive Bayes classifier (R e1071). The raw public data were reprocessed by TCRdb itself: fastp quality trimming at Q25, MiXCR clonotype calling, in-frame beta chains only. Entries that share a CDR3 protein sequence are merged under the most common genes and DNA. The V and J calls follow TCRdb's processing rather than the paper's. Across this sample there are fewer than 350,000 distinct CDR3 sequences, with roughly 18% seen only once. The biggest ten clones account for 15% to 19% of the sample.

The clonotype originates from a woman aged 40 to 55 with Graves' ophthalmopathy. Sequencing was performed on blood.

The DNA is as follows: TGTGCCAGCAGGCTACAGGGGGGCACTGAAGCTTTCTTT. Translated, it reads CASRLQGGTEAFF. The chain couples TRBV12-3 or TRBV12-4 to TRBJ1-1, with TRBD1 matching 8 junction bases. V has 6 bases trimmed and J has 4 bases trimmed; junction bases matching no gene number 4. Including the terminal cysteine and phenylalanine, the CDR3 comprises 13 residues. Of the read, only the CDR3 DNA is kept; its 39 bases are in frame from base 1.